A single sample gave rise to the 8 T cell receptor beta chains below, sequenced in a study of a mutant IDH1 vaccine in newly diagnosed glioma (dated by TCRdb to about 2021). The protocol used for the library was the immunoSEQ multiplex PCR assay. The table comes from immuneACCESS by way of TCRdb, which keeps in-frame sequences with V and J called. Part of the clones is missing from these tables; in studies checked, under half for an unresolved V gene and the rest for unknown reasons. The sample profile shows over 55,000 clones; more than 80% of them were found once. The ten largest clones represent around 3.5% of the sample. For these TCRs, the target antigens are not known. This specimen's time point label, interpreted: week 11, during vaccination. Each vaccine dose was 300 ug of a 20-mer mutant IDH1 peptide in Montanide, given subcutaneously with topical imiquimod. The input for sequencing was PBMCs, taken from a glioma patient whose treatment included an IDH1 peptide vaccine. These receptors were taken from a young man with glioma.

The chain uses TRBV19 and TRBJ1-5, with D possibly matching TRBD1 (6 bases). The CDR3 covers 15 residues. V shed 6 bases and J shed 1 base, with 13 bases lying between them. Germline loops: CDR1 LNHDA, CDR2 SQIVND (reference sequence). The CDR3 region has the DNA TGTGCCAGTAGCCCCCCAGGGGCGAGCAATCAGCCCCAGCATTTT. Amino acids: CASSPPGASNQPQHF.

This chain connects TRBV19 to TRBJ1-1; D unresolved. The CDR3 runs to 15 residues. Germline V CDR1 and CDR2: LNHDA, SQIVND (reference sequence). V was trimmed by 3 bases and J by 3 bases, leaving 14 bases between them. This chain's CDR3 is CASSIRRAGDTEAFF. The CDR3 bases are TGTGCCAGTAGTATCAGGAGGGCTGGGGACACTGAAGCTTTCTTT.

The J gene is TRBJ1-2, the V gene TRBV5-6; a possible D gene is TRBD1 (6 bases). This CDR3 has 16 residues. The V end was cut by 1 base, the J end by 3 bases, with 16 bases between. Germline lookup yields CDR1 SGHDT and CDR2 YYEEEE. For the CDR3, the DNA is TGTGCCAGCAGCTTGTTTCGTCACAGGGACTACTATGGCTACACCTTC. Its translation is CASSLFRHRDYYGYTF. The full variable domain, rest sourced from reference TRBV5-6 and TRBJ1-2, is DAGVTQSPTHLIKTRGQQVTLRCSPKSGHDTVSWYQQALGQGPQFIFQYYEEEERQRGNFPDRFSGHQFPNYSSELNVNALLLGDSALYLCASSLFRHRDYYGYTFGSGTRLTVV.

This clone was seen a handful of times. The rearrangement links TRBV4-2 to TRBJ1-1; weak D call: TRBD1 (5 bases). CDR1 is LGHNA and CDR2 is YNFKEQ in the germline V gene. V lost 1 base and J lost 5, with 14 bases in between. CDR3 size: 15 residues. The CDR3 region is CASSQGSREETEAFF. CDR3 bases: TGTGCCAGCAGCCAAGGTTCCAGGGAAGAGACTGAAGCTTTCTTT.

The chain recombines TRBV5-1 with TRBJ2-7; the D call may be TRBD1 or TRBD2 (6 bases each). The length of the CDR3 is 16 residues. The V end lost 2 bases, the J end lost 4 bases, and 19 bases lay between the germline ends. CDR1 SGHRS and CDR2 YFSETQ come from the germline V gene. The CDR3 here is CASSFGRGLGSYEQYF. The CDR3 DNA is TGCGCCAGCAGCTTTGGCCGGGGGCTTGGGTCGTACGAGCAGTACTTC.

This clone showed up just once. The rearrangement joins TRBV4-2 to TRBJ1-1, with D uncertain. Germline CDR1 and CDR2: LGHNA and YNFKEQ. The CDR3 is made up of 15 amino acids. With 0 bases removed from V and 4 bases from J, the gap between germline ends came to 12 bases. The CDR3 DNA reads as TGTGCCAGCAGCCAAGATCTTACGGGGTTCACTGAAGCTTTCTTT. It codes for CASSQDLTGFTEAFF.

This chain links TRBV6-4 with TRBJ2-3; TRBD2 matches at 14 bases. V was pared by 6 bases and J by 2 bases, with 4 bases of the junction left unmatched. Germline CDR1 is MRHNA and CDR2 is SNTAGT. The CDR3 loop spans 16 amino acids. In DNA form, the CDR3 reads TGTGCCAGCAGGAGGACTAGCGGGGGGCTCACAGATACGCAGTATTTT. It specifies CASRRTSGGLTDTQYF.

This rearrangement joins TRBV7-2 to TRBJ2-1; unclear D gene. Trimming took off 7 bases at V and 5 bases at J, with 12 bases between the two ends. The CDR3 extends over 13 amino acids. Per germline, CDR1 SGHTA and CDR2 FQGNSA. The CDR3 spells CASTGPIHNEQFF. CDR3 bases: TGTGCCAGCACTGGGCCTATCCACAATGAGCAGTTCTTC.